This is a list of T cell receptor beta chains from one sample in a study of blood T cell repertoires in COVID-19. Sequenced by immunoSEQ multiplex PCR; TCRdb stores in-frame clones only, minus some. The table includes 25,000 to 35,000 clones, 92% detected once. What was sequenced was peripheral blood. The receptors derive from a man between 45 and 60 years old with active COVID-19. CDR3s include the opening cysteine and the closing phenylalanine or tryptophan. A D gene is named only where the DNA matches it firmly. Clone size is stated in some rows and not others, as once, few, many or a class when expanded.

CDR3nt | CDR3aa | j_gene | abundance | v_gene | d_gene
TGTGCCAGCAGCCCGGAGGGATCCCTTTTCGAGCAGTACTTC | CASSPEGSLFEQYF | TRBJ2-7 | - | TRBV3-1/TRBV3-2 | -
TGCGCCAGCAGGATCAACACAGGGGGCGGTGGTGGATCTTTCTTT | CASRINTGGGGGSFF | TRBJ1-1 | - | TRBV5-1 | TRBD1
TGCGCCAGCAGCAGAACAGGGGGAGGCGCTGAAGCTTTCTTT | CASSRTGGGAEAFF | TRBJ1-1 | - | TRBV5-1 | TRBD1
TGTGCCAGCAGCGTGGGACAGAGAGCCGGCGAGCAGTACTTC | CASSVGQRAGEQYF | TRBJ2-7 | - | TRBV5-5 | TRBD1
TGTGCCTGGAATCTTTTGTTTAATGAAAAACTGTTTTTT | CAWNLLFNEKLFF | TRBJ1-4 | - | TRBV30 | -
TGCGCCAGCAGCTTAGACAGGACAGGGGGCACTGAAGCTTTCTTT | CASSLDRTGGTEAFF | TRBJ1-1 | - | TRBV5-1 | TRBD1
TGTGCCAGTAGTATAGTTCCAGGGGGCGCGGGTGAAGCTTTCTTT | CASSIVPGGAGEAFF | TRBJ1-1 | once | TRBV19 | TRBD1
TGTGCCAGCAGCTCCGGGACAGGGGGCTCCCCGTACTTC | CASSSGTGGSPYF | TRBJ2-7 | - | TRBV7-2 | TRBD1
TGTGCCTGGGCCGGGACTAGCACCGGGGAGCTGTTTTTT | CAWAGTSTGELFF | TRBJ2-2 | - | TRBV30 | TRBD2
TGTGCCAGCAGCTTAGGGGACAGGGTGAGGGCAGATACGCAGTATTTT | CASSLGDRVRADTQYF | TRBJ2-3 | - | TRBV7-9 | TRBD1
TGTGCCAGCTCACCGAATGGCGGGACGGGGGAGACCCAGTACTTC | CASSPNGGTGETQYF | TRBJ2-5 | few | TRBV18 | -
TGTGCCAGCAGCCCCCTTGGGACAGGGCCCTATGGCTACACCTTC | CASSPLGTGPYGYTF | TRBJ1-2 | - | TRBV7-9 | TRBD1